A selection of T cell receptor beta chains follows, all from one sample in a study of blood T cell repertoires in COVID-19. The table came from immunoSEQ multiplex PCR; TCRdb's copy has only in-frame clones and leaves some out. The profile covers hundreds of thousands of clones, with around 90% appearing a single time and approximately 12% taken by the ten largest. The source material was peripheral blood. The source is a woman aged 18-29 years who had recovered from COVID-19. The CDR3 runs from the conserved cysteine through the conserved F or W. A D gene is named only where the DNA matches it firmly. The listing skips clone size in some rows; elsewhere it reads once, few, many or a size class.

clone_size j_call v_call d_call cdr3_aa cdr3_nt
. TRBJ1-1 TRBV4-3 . CASSQEGRGDPRAAFF TGCGCCAGCAGCCAAGAGGGAAGGGGCGACCCTAGGGCAGCTTTCTTT
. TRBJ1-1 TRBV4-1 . CASSRRIETGLGEAFF TGCGCCAGCAGCCGTCGAATAGAAACAGGTCTTGGTGAAGCTTTCTTT
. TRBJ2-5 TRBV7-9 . CASSFGEETQYF TGTGCCAGCAGCTTCGGGGAAGAGACCCAGTACTTC
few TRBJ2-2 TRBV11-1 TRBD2 CASSLARGLAGTGELFF TGTGCCAGCAGCTTAGCTCGGGGCCTAGCGGGAACCGGGGAGCTGTTTTTT
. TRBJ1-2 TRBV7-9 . CASNVGEVGYTF TGTGCCAGCAACGTTGGAGAGGTGGGCTACACCTTC
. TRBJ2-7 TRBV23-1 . CASSPRATHSYEQYF TGCGCCAGCAGTCCCCGAGCGACTCACTCCTACGAGCAGTACTTC
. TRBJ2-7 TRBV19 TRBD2 CASRRSSGRASAQYF TGTGCCAGCAGAAGGAGTAGCGGGAGGGCCTCGGCGCAGTACTTC
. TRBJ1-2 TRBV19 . CASTKRDYGYTF TGTGCCAGTACGAAGAGGGACTATGGCTACACCTTC
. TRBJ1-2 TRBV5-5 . CASSLDRPANYGYTF TGTGCCAGCAGCCTAGACAGGCCTGCTAACTATGGCTACACCTTC
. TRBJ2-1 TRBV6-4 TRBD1 CASSEQGQPYNEQFF TGTGCCAGCAGCGAACAGGGACAGCCGTACAATGAGCAGTTCTTC
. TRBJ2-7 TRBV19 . CASSIKSASSYEQYF TGTGCCAGTAGTATTAAAAGCGCCAGCTCCTACGAGCAGTACTTC
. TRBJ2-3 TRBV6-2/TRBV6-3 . CASSYGDGSRTDTQYF TGTGCCAGCAGTTACGGAGATGGGTCTCGCACAGATACGCAGTATTTT
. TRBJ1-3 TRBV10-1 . CASSASTGTSGNTIYF TGCGCCAGCAGTGCATCAACAGGGACCTCTGGAAACACCATATATTTT
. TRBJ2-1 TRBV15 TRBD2 CATSSPGLAVYNEQFF TGTGCCACCAGCAGTCCGGGACTAGCAGTCTACAATGAGCAGTTCTTC
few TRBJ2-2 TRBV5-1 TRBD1 CASSLDRGTVTGELFF TGCGCCAGCAGCTTGGACAGGGGAACGGTAACCGGGGAGCTGTTTTTT
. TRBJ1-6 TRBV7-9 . CASSPQAGSSYNSPLHF TGTGCCAGCAGCCCTCAGGCGGGAAGCTCCTATAATTCACCCCTCCACTTT
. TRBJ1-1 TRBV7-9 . CASSLYRDTEAFF TGTGCCAGCAGCTTATACCGAGACACTGAAGCTTTCTTT
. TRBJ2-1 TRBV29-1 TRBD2 CSVEGTSGSAYNEQFF TGCAGCGTTGAGGGGACTAGCGGGAGTGCGTACAATGAGCAGTTCTTC
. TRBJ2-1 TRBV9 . CASSVDMSSLSFSEQFF TGTGCCAGCAGCGTAGATATGAGTAGCCTATCGTTTAGTGAGCAGTTCTTC
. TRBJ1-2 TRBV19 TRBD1 CASSMLRDRGPFYGYTF TGTGCCAGTAGTATGCTCCGGGACAGGGGACCCTTCTATGGCTACACCTTC
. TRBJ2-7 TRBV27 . CASSVLGGTDYEQYF TGTGCCAGCAGTGTTTTGGGCGGGACCGACTACGAGCAGTACTTC
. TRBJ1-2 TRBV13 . CASSLGLPVYGYTF TGTGCCAGCAGCTTAGGCCTGCCGGTCTATGGCTACACCTTC
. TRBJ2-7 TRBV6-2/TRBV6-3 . CASSTTRSYEQYF TGTGCCAGCAGCACTACGAGGTCCTACGAGCAGTACTTC
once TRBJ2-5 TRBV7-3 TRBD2 CASSLTSGRTGETQYF TGTGCCAGCAGCTTGACTAGCGGGAGGACAGGAGAGACCCAGTACTTC
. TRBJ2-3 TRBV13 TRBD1 CASSPRTGATDTQYF TGTGCCAGCAGCCCGAGGACAGGAGCAACAGATACGCAGTATTTT
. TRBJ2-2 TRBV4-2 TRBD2 CASSPDLWEGRTGELFF TGTGCCAGCAGCCCAGATTTGTGGGAGGGCCGGACCGGGGAGCTGTTTTTT
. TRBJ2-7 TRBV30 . CASEEGAGSTQYF TGTGCCTCTGAAGAGGGAGCCGGCTCAACGCAGTACTTC
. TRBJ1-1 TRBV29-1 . CSVDRVNTEAFF TGCAGCGTTGACAGGGTGAACACTGAAGCTTTCTTT
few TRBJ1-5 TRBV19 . CASSPRGGAYQPQHF TGTGCCAGTAGTCCCCGCGGGGGGGCATATCAGCCCCAGCATTTT
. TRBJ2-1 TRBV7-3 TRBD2 CASSLQAGLAAGNEQFF TGTGCCAGCAGCCTCCAGGCAGGACTAGCGGCGGGCAATGAGCAGTTCTTC
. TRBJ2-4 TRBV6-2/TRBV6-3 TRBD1 CASSYSTGQGDGKNIQYF TGTGCCAGCAGTTACTCGACCGGACAGGGTGATGGGAAAAACATTCAGTACTTC
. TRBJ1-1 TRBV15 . CATSRVGPGKTEAFF TGTGCCACCAGCAGAGTAGGGCCAGGGAAGACTGAAGCTTTCTTT
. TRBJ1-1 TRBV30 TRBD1 CAWRLQGGTEAFF TGTGCCTGGAGACTACAGGGGGGCACTGAAGCTTTCTTT
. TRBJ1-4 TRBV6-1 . CASSETGYSGEKLFF TGTGCCAGCAGTGAAACAGGTTATAGCGGGGAAAAACTGTTTTTT
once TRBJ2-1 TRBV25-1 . CASWRDEQFF TGTGCCAGCTGGAGGGATGAGCAGTTCTTC
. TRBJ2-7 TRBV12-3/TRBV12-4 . CASSINSYEQYF TGTGCCAGCAGTATCAACAGCTACGAGCAGTACTTC
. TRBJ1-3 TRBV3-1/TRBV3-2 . CASSQPWEGRNGNTIYF TGTGCCAGCAGCCAGCCATGGGAGGGTAGAAATGGAAACACCATATATTTT
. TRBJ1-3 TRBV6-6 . CASSYGGYGNTIYF TGTGCCAGCAGTTATGGGGGGTACGGAAACACCATATATTTT
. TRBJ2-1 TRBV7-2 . CASSLGQNNEQFF TGTGCCAGCAGCTTAGGGCAGAACAATGAGCAGTTCTTC
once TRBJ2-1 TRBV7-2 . CASSSGPQGSFYNEQFF TGTGCCAGCAGCTCAGGGCCCCAGGGGAGTTTCTACAATGAGCAGTTCTTC
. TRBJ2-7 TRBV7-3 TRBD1 CASSSAGTGAREQYF TGTGCCAGCAGTTCGGCGGGGACAGGGGCACGAGAGCAGTACTTC
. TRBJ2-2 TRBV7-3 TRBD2 CASSWTSGMAGELFF TGTGCCAGCAGTTGGACTAGCGGGATGGCTGGGGAGCTGTTTTTT
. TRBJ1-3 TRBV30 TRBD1 CAWSALTGGLGNTIYF TGTGCCTGGAGTGCCTTGACAGGGGGCCTTGGAAACACCATATATTTT
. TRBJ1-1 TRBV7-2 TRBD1 CASSPSRDRNTEAFF TGTGCCAGCAGCCCTAGCCGGGACAGAAATACTGAAGCTTTCTTT
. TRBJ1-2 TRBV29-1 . CSVDTGSWANYGYTF TGCAGCGTTGATACCGGGTCATGGGCTAACTATGGCTACACCTTC